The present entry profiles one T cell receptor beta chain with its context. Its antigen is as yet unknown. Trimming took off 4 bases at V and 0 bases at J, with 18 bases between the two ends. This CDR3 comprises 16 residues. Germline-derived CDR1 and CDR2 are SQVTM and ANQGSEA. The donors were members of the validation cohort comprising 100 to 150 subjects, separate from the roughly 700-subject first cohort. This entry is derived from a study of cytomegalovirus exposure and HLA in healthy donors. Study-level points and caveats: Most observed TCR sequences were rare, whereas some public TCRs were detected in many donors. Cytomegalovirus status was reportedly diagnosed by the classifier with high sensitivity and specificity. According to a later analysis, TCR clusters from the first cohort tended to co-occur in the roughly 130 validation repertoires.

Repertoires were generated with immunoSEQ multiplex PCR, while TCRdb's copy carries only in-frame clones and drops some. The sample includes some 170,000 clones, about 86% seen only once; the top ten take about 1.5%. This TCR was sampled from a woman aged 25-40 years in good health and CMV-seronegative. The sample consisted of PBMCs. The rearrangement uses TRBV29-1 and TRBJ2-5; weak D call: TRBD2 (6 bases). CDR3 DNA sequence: TGCAGCGTTGTCAGGTTCGACGGGGGAAACCAAGAGACCCAGTACTTC. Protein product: CSVVRFDGGNQETQYF.